This entry lists 5 T cell receptor beta chains sequenced from one sample in a study of shared clonotypes between healthy human individuals. Libraries were prepared by immunoSEQ multiplex PCR; TCRdb keeps only in-frame clonotypes and omits some of them. Of about half a million clones listed, around four fifths are singletons. Sequenced sample: PBMCs. All receptors derive from a woman aged 35 to 49 in good health. Some clones in this sample may be carry-over from other donors' samples.

The genes are TRBV6-5 and TRBJ2-3; D gene ambiguous. CDR1 is MNHEY, CDR2 SVGAGI, per germline. The CDR3 extends over 12 amino acids. Trimming removed 6 bases from V and 5 bases from J, with 9 bases in between. Here the CDR3 reads CASSSWGDTQYF. In DNA, the CDR3 is TGTGCCAGCAGCAGCTGGGGAGATACGCAGTATTTT.

The chain links TRBV5-1 to TRBJ2-7; D is undetermined. The CDR3 has 12 amino acids. CDR1 and CDR2 from the germline V gene are SGHRS and YFSETQ. V lost 5 bases to trimming and J lost 5 bases, with 11 bases between them. This CDR3 reads CASRRELDEQYF. The CDR3 DNA reads as TGCGCCAGCAGGAGAGAATTGGACGAGCAGTACTTC.

This clone was seen just once. The chain is built from TRBV2 and TRBJ2-7, with 8 bases identical to TRBD2. The CDR3 runs to 16 residues. Trimming took 8 bases from V and 0 from J; bases not matched to a gene: 12. The germline V gene encodes CDR1 SNHLY and CDR2 FYNNEI. CDR3 coding DNA: TGTGCCAGCGCGGAGAGGACTAGCTCATCCTCCTACGAGCAGTACTTC. As protein: CASAERTSSSSYEQYF.

The V call is TRBV2, the J call TRBJ1-2; D is ambiguous. Trimming removed 8 bases from V and 4 bases from J, with 14 bases in between. Per germline, CDR1 SNHLY and CDR2 FYNNEI. The CDR3 has 13 amino acids. In nucleotides, the CDR3 is TGTGCCAGCTATCGAGGGAGCCCCTATGGCTACACCTTC. Translation: CASYRGSPYGYTF.

The rearrangement links TRBV29-1 to TRBJ2-1, with D possibly TRBD1 on 6 matching bases. Trimming left V 8 bases short and J 7 bases short, with 12 bases between. From germline, CDR1 is SQVTM and CDR2 ANQGSEA. The CDR3 spans 11 residues. This CDR3 reads CSPLRGNEQFF. The CDR3 nucleotides are TGCAGCCCCCTTAGGGGGAATGAGCAGTTCTTC.